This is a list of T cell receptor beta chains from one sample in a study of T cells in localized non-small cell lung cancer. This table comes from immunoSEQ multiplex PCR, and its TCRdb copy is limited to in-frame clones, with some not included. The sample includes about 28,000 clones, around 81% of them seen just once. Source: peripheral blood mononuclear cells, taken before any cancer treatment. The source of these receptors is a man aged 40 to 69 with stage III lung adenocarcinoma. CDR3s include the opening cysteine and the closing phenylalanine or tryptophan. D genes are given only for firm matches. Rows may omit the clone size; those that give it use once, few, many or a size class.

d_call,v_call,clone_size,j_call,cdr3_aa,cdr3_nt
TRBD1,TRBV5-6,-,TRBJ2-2,CASSFGTGSVSGELFF,TGTGCCAGCAGCTTCGGGACAGGGAGCGTATCCGGGGAGCTGTTTTTT
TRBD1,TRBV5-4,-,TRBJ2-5,CASSPRTGSLDETQYF,TGTGCCAGCAGCCCACGGACAGGGTCTTTGGACGAGACCCAGTACTTC
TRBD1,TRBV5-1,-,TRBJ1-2,CASSLGTGGYGYTF,TGCGCCAGCAGCCTAGGGACAGGGGGATATGGCTACACCTTC
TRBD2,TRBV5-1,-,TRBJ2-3,CASSLAGQIDTQYF,TGCGCCAGCAGCCTAGCGGGACAAATAGATACGCAGTATTTT
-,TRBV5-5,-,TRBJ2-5,CASSLVLETQYF,TGTGCCAGCAGCTTGGTCTTGGAGACCCAGTACTTC
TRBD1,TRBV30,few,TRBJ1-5,CAWSVRQGDQPQHF,TGTGCCTGGAGTGTACGGCAGGGGGACCAGCCCCAGCATTTT
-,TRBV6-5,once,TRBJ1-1,CASTPRQNTEAFF,TGTGCCAGCACCCCAAGGCAGAACACTGAAGCTTTCTTT
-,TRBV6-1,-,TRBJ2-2,CASSELPAPYTGELFF,TGTGCCAGCAGTGAATTGCCAGCGCCGTACACCGGGGAGCTGTTTTTT
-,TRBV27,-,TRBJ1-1,CASSLSLGRVGEAFF,TGTGCCAGCAGTTTATCCCTTGGCAGGGTTGGTGAAGCTTTCTTT
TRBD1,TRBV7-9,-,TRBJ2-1,CASSPTARTGYNEQFF,TGTGCCAGCAGCCCAACGGCTAGGACAGGGTACAATGAGCAGTTCTTC
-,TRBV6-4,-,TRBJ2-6,CASSSGANVLTF,TGTGCCAGCTCCTCTGGGGCCAACGTCCTGACTTTC
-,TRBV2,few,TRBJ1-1,CASLNTEAFF,TGTGCCAGCCTGAACACTGAAGCTTTCTTT
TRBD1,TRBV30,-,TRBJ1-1,CAWSVGTGGTEAFF,TGTGCCTGGAGTGTCGGGACAGGGGGCACTGAAGCTTTCTTT
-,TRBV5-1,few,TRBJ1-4,CASSLQGTMVEKLFF,TGCGCCAGCAGCTTACAGGGCACCATGGTAGAAAAACTGTTTTTT
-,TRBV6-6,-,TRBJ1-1,CASSFQTGNTEAFF,TGTGCCAGCAGTTTCCAGACGGGGAACACTGAAGCTTTCTTT
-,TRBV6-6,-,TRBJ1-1,CASSVRVGLKNTEAFF,TGTGCCAGCAGTGTCCGGGTGGGTCTTAAGAACACTGAAGCTTTCTTT
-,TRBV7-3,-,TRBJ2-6,CASSLFAGANVLTF,TGTGCCAGCAGCTTATTCGCCGGGGCCAACGTCCTGACTTTC
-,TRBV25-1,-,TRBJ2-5,CASSSLSETQYF,TGTGCCAGCAGTAGTTTGTCCGAGACCCAGTACTTC
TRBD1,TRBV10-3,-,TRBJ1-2,CAAAGGLVDGYTF,TGTGCCGCCGCAGGGGGCCTAGTGGATGGCTACACCTTC
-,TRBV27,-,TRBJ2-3,CASSSWDGIGADTQYF,TGTGCCAGCAGTTCCTGGGACGGGATAGGGGCAGATACGCAGTATTTT
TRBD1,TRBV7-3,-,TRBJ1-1,CASSSGTGGRKAFF,TGTGCCAGCAGCTCCGGGACAGGGGGCCGGAAAGCTTTCTTT
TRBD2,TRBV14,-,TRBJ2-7,CASSRRTSGLFGYEQYF,TGTGCCAGCAGCCGGCGGACTAGCGGACTTTTTGGATACGAGCAGTACTTC
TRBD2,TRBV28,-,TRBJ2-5,CASSRSGGAETQYF,TGTGCCAGCAGCCGGAGCGGGGGCGCGGAGACCCAGTACTTC
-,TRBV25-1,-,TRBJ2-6,CASSDPNLGAGANVLTF,TGTGCCAGCAGTGACCCGAACCTGGGGGCCGGGGCCAACGTCCTGACTTTC
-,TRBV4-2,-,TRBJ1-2,CASTNGYTF,TGTGCCAGCACCAACGGCTACACCTTC
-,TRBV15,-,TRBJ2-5,CATSPEPAGSQYF,TGTGCCACCAGCCCAGAACCGGCCGGGAGCCAGTACTTC
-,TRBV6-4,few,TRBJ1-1,CASSDTGTGNTEAFF,TGTGCCAGCAGTGACACGGGGACGGGGAACACTGAAGCTTTCTTT
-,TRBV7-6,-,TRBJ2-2,CASSFQGLAGELFF,TGTGCCAGCAGCTTTCAGGGTTTGGCCGGGGAGCTGTTTTTT
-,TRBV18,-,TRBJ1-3,CASSPYTSSGNTIYF,TGTGCCAGCTCACCCTACACGAGCTCTGGAAACACCATATATTTT
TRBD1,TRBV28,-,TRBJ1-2,CASSLSRDRGHLRTYGYTF,TGTGCCAGCAGTCTAAGCCGGGACAGGGGGCATCTACGTACCTATGGCTACACCTTC
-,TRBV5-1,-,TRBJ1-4,CAGKTNTGKLDEKLFF,TGCGCCGGAAAAACCAATACAGGGAAACTAGATGAAAAACTGTTTTTT
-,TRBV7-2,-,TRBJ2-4,CASSSQGSTDIQYF,TGTGCCAGCAGCTCCCAGGGAAGTACGGACATTCAGTACTTC
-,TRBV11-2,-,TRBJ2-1,CASSLAGEQFF,TGTGCCAGCAGCTTGGCGGGGGAGCAGTTCTTC
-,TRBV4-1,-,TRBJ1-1,CASSQEGLPIAEAFF,TGCGCCAGCAGCCAAGAGGGCCTGCCGATCGCTGAAGCTTTCTTT
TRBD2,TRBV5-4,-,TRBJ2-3,CASSLARAGGYRDTQYF,TGTGCCAGCAGCTTGGCCCGAGCGGGGGGGTATAGAGATACGCAGTATTTT
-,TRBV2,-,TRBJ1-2,CASSAGLGNYGYTF,TGTGCCAGCAGCGCGGGACTGGGCAACTATGGCTACACCTTC
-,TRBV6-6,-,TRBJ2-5,CASSYRLEETQYF,TGTGCCAGCAGTTACAGGTTGGAGGAGACCCAGTACTTC
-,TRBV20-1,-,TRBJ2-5,CSASTQTQYF,TGCAGTGCTAGTACGCAGACCCAGTACTTC
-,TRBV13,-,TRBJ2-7,CASGQKTPYEQYF,TGTGCCAGCGGGCAGAAAACTCCCTACGAGCAGTACTTC
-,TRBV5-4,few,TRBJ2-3,CASSLVSLSPDTQYF,TGTGCCAGCAGCCTAGTCTCCCTGTCCCCAGATACGCAGTATTTT
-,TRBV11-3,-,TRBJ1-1,CASSLFEGTEAFF,TGTGCCAGCAGCTTATTTGAGGGCACTGAAGCTTTCTTT
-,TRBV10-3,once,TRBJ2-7,CAISGQGQYEQYF,TGTGCCATCAGTGGCCAGGGTCAATACGAGCAGTACTTC
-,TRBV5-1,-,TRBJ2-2,CASSLGDTITGELFF,TGCGCCAGCAGCTTAGGAGACACTATCACCGGGGAGCTGTTTTTT
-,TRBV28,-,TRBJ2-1,CASSSTSWGPNEQFF,TGTGCCAGCAGTTCGACTAGCTGGGGGCCCAATGAGCAGTTCTTC
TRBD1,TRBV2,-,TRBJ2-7,CASSTQGDEQYF,TGTGCCAGCAGTACACAGGGGGACGAGCAGTACTTC
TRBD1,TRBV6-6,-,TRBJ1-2,CAGMDRGRDRSYTF,TGTGCCGGAATGGACAGGGGGCGGGATCGGAGCTACACCTTC
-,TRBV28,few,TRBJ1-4,CASSMTDEKLFF,TGTGCCAGCAGTATGACAGATGAAAAACTGTTTTTT
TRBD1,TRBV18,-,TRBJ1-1,CASSPGQGSRNTEAFF,TGTGCCAGCTCCCCTGGACAGGGTAGTAGGAACACTGAAGCTTTCTTT
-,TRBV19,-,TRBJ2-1,CASRGGFSSCNEQFF,TGTGCCAGTAGAGGGGGTTTTAGCTCCTGCAATGAGCAGTTCTTC
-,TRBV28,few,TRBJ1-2,CASSFIRRQASYGYTF,TGTGCCAGCAGTTTTATTAGGCGACAGGCTTCCTATGGCTACACCTTC
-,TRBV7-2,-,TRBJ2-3,CASSLDFSSDTQYF,TGTGCCAGCAGCTTAGATTTCAGTTCAGATACGCAGTATTTT